These 4 T cell receptor beta chains came from one sample sequenced in a study of T cell responses to AZD1222 COVID-19 vaccine. The data were produced by immunoSEQ multiplex PCR, yet TCRdb's version contains in-frame clones alone and is incomplete. Of 150,000 to 200,000 clones listed, 85% to 95% are singletons. The sample consisted of peripheral blood, taken on day 0 of AZD1222 vaccination. The receptors were sampled from an adult in good health.

The gene calls are TRBV7-3 and TRBJ2-2, with TRBD1 matching 7 bases. CDR1 SGHTA and CDR2 FQGTGA come from the germline V gene. The CDR3 extends over 15 amino acids. Trimming at V came to 1 base and at J to 6 bases, leaving 5 bases not matched to a gene. In nucleotides, the CDR3 is TGTGCCAGCAGCTTAATGGGGCAGGGGGCCGGGGAGCTGTTTTTT. It codes for CASSLMGQGAGELFF.

This clone was picked up a small number of times. The chain uses TRBV4-1 and TRBJ2-2; the D is unclear. V gave up 4 bases and J gave up 0 bases, with 12 bases separating them. The germline V gene encodes CDR1 MGHRA and CDR2 YSYEKL. CDR3 length: 16 amino acids. The CDR3, as DNA: TGCGCCAGCAGCCCCCGTTTTTCGGCGAACACCGGGGAGCTGTTTTTT. It encodes CASSPRFSANTGELFF.

V gene TRBV6-6 combines with J gene TRBJ1-1, with 7 bases fitting TRBD1. The CDR3 totals 12 residues. Trimming cost V 6 bases and J 8 bases; bases outside gene matches: 6. Looked up from germline, CDR1 is MNHNY and CDR2 is SVGAGI (reference sequence). In DNA, the CDR3 is TGTGCCAGCAGCTACGAGACAGGGGAAGCTTTCTTT. This sequence encodes CASSYETGEAFF.

This clone has just one count. The rearrangement joins TRBV5-5 to TRBJ2-2; no reliable D call. V was shortened by 2 bases and J by 6 bases, with 11 bases between the two germline ends. The germline V gene has CDR1 SGHKS and CDR2 YYEKEE (reference sequence). This CDR3 contains 14 residues. The CDR3 nucleotides read TGTGCCAGCAGCTTCGACGCCCTGTCCGGGGAGCTGTTTTTT. Amino acid sequence: CASSFDALSGELFF.